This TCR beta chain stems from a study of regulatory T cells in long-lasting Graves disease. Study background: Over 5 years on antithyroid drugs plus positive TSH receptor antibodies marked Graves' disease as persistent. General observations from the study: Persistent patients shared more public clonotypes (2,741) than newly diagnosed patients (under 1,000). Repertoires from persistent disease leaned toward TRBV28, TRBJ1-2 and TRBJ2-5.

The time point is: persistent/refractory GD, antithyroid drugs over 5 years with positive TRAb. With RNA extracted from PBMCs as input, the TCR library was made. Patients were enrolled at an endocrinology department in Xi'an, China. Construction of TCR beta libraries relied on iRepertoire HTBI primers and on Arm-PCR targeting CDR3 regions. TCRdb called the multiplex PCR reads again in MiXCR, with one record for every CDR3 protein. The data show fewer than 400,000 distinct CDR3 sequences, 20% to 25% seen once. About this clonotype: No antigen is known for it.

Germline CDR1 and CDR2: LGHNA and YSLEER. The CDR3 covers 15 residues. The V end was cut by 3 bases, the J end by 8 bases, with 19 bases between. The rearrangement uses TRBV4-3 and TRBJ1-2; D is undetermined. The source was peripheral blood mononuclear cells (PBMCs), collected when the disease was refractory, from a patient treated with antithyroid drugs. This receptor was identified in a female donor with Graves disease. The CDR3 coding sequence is TGCGCCAGCAGCCAGCGGACGAAGTCCCCGCGGGGCTACACCTTC. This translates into CASSQRTKSPRGYTF.